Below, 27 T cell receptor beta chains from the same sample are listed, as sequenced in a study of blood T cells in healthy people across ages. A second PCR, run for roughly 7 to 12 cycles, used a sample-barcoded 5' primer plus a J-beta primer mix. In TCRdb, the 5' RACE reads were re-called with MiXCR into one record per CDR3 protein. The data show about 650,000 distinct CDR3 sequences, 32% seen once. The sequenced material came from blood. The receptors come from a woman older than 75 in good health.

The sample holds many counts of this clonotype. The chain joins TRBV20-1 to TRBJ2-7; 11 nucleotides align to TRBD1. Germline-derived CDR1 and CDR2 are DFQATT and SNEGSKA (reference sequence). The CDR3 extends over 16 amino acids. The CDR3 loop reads CSRPRTGGAGSYEQYF. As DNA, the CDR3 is TGCAGCCGCCCCAGGACAGGGGGCGCAGGATCCTACGAGCAGTACTTC.

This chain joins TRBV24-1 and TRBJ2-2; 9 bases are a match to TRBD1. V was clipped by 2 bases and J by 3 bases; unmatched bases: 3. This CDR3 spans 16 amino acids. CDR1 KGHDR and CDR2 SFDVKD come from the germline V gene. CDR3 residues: CATSDSGQGYTGELFF. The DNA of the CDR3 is TGTGCCACCAGTGATTCGGGACAGGGTTACACCGGGGAGCTGTTTTTT.

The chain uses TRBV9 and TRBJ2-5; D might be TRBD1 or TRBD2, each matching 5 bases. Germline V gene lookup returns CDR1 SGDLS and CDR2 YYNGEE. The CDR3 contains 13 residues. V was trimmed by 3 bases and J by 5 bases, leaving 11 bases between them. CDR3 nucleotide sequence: TGTGCCAGCAGCGCAGGGACGCTGGAGACCCAGTACTTC. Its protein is CASSAGTLETQYF.

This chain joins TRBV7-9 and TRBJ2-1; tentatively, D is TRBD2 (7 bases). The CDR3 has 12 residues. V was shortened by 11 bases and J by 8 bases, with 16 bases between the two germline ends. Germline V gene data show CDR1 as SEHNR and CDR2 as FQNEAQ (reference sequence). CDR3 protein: CALRRGTYEQFF. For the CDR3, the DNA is TGTGCCTTACGGCGGGGGACATATGAGCAGTTCTTC.

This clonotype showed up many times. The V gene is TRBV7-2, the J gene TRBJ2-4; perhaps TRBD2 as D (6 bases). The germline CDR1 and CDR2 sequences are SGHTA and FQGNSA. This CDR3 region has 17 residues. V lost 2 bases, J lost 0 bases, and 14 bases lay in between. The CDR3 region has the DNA TGTGCCAGCAGCTTAAAGGAAGGACTATTAGCCAAAAACATTCAGTACTTC. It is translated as CASSLKEGLLAKNIQYF.

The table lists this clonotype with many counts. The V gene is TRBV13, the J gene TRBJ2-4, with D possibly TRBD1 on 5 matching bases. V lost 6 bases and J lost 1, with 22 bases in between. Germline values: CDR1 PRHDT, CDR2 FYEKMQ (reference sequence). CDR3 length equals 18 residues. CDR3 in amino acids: CASRKGSGSSLAKNIQYF. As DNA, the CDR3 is TGTGCCAGCAGGAAAGGGTCAGGGTCCTCGCTCGCCAAAAACATTCAGTACTTC.

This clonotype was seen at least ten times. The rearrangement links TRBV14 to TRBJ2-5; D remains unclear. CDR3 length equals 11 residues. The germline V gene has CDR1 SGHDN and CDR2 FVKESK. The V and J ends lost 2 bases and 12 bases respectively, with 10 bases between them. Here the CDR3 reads CASSQWGREYF. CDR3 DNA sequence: TGTGCCAGCAGCCAATGGGGAAGGGAGTACTTC.

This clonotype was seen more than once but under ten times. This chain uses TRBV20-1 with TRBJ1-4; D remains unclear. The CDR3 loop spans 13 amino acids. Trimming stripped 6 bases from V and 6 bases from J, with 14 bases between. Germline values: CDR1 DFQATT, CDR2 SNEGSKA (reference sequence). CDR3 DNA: TGCAGTGCCTTACGGGGAACCTATGAAAAACTGTTTTTT. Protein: CSALRGTYEKLFF.

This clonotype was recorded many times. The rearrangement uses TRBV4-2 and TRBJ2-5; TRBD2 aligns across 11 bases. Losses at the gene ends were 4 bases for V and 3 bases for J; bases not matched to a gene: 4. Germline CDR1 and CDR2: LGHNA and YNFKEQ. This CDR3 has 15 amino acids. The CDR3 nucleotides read TGTGCCAGCAGCCGTGTTAGCGGGGGGGAAGAGACCCAGTACTTC. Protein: CASSRVSGGEETQYF.

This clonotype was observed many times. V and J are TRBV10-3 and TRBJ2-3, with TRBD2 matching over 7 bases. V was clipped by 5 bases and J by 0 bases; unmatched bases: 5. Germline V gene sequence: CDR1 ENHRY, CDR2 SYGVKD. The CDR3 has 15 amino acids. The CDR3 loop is CAISQSGASTDTQYF. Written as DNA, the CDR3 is TGTGCCATCAGTCAAAGCGGGGCCAGCACAGATACGCAGTATTTT.

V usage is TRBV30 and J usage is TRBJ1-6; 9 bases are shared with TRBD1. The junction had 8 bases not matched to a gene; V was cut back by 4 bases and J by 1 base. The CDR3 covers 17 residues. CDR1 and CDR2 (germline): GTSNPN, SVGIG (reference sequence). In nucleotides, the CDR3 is TGTGCCTGGACCGACGGGACAGGGATTTCCTATAATTCACCCCTCCACTTT. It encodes CAWTDGTGISYNSPLHF.

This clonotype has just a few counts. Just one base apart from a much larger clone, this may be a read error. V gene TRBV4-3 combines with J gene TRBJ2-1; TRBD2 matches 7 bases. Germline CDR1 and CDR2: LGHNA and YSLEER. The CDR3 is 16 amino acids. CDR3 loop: CVSSQDKPSGYNEQFF. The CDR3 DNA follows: TGCGTCAGCAGCCAAGATAAGCCTAGCGGTTACAATGAGCAGTTCTTC.

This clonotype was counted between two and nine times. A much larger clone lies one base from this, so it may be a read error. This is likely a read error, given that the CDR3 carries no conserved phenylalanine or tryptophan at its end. CDR3: CASSETVWGEQFS. For the CDR3, the DNA is TGTGCCAGCAGTGAGACGGTCTGGGGTGAGCAGTTCTCC. J is TRBJ2-1 and V is TRBV6-1, with D unresolved. The germline V gene encodes CDR1 MNHNS and CDR2 SASEGT. V dropped 3 bases and J dropped 9 bases, with 12 bases sitting between them. The CDR3 has 13 residues.

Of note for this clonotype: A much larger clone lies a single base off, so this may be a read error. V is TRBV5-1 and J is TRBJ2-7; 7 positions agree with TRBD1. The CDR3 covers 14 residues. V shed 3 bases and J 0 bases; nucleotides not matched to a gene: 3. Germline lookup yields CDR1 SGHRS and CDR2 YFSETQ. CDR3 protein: CASSWRTGSYEQYF. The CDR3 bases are TGCGCCAGCAGCTGGCGGACAGGCTCCTACGAGCAGTACTTC. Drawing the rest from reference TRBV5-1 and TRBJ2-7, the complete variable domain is KAGVTQTPRYLIKTRGQQVTLSCSPISGHRSVSWYQQTPGQGLQFLFEYFSETQRNKGNFPGRFSGRQFSNSRSEMNVSTLELGDSALYLCASSWRTGSYEQYFGPGTRLTVT.

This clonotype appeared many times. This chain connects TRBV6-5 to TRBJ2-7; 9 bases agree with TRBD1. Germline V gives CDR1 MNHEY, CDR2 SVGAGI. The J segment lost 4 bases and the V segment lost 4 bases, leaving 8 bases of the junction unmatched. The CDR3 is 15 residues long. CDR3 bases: TGTGCCAGCAGTTCCCCAGACAGGGGGAGATACGAGCAGTACTTC. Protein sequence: CASSSPDRGRYEQYF.

CDR3 sequence reads: CASSRDRLSGNTIYF. The CDR3 nucleotides read TGTGCCAGCAGCCGCGACAGGCTCTCTGGAAACACCATATATTTT. This rearrangement joins TRBV7-9 to TRBJ1-3, with D possibly TRBD1 on 6 matching bases. Germline V lookup: CDR1 SEHNR, CDR2 FQNEAQ (reference sequence). Trimming cost V 5 bases and J 0 bases, with 11 bases left between them. The CDR3 extends over 15 amino acids.

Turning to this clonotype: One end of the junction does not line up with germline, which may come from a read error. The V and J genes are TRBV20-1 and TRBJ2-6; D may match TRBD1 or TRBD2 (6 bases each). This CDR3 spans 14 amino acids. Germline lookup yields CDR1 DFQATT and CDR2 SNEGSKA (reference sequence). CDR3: CSGGALQGASVLTF. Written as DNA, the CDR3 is TGCAGTGGGGGGGCCCTCCAAGGGGCCAGCGTCCTGACTTTC.

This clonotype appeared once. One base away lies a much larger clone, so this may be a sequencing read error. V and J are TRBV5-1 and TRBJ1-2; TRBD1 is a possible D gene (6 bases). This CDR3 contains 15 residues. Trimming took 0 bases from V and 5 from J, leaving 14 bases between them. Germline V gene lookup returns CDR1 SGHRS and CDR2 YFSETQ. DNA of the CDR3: TGCGCCAGCAGCTTGGTGGGTCAGGGGCCTTATGGCTACACCTTC. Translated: CASSLVGQGPYGYTF.

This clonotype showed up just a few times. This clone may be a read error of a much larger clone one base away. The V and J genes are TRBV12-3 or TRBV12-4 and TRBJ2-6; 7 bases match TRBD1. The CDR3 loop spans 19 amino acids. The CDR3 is CASSLRLDRVRSGADVLTF. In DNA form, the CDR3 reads TGTGCCAGCAGTTTAAGATTAGACAGGGTTCGCTCTGGGGCCGACGTCCTGACTTTC.

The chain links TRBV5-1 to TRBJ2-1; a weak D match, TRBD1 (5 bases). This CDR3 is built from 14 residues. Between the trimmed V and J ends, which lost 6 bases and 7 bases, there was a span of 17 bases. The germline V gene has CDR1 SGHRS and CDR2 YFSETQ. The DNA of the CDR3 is TGCGCCAGCAACACTGGGGCCCGTCGGAATGAGCAGTTCTTC. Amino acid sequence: CASNTGARRNEQFF. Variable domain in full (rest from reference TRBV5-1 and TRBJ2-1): KAGVTQTPRYLIKTRGQQVTLSCSPISGHRSVSWYQQTPGQGLQFLFEYFSETQRNKGNFPGRFSGRQFSNSRSEMNVSTLELGDSALYLCASNTGARRNEQFFGPGTRLTVL.

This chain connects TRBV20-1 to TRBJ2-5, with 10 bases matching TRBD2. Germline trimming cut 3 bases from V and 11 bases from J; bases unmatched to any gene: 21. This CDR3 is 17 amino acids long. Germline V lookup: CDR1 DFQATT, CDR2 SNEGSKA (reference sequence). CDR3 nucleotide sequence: TGCAGTGCTAGCAAGGGGCTTCATCCGGGACTAGCGTGGGAGCAGTACTTC. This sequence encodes CSASKGLHPGLAWEQYF.

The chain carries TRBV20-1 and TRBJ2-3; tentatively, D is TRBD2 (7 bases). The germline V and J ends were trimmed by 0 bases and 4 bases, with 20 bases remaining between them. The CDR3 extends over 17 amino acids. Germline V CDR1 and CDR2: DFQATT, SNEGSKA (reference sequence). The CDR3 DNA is TGCAGTGCTAGAGATCCCTGGGGGGGGGGGCTCGCAGATACGCAGTATTTT. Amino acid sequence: CSARDPWGGGLADTQYF.

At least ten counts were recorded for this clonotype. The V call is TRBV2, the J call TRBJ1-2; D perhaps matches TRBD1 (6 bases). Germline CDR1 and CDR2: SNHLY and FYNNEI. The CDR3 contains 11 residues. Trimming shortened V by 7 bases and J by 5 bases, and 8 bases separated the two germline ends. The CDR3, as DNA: TGTGCCAGCAAGACAGGTTATGGCTACACCTTC. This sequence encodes CASKTGYGYTF.

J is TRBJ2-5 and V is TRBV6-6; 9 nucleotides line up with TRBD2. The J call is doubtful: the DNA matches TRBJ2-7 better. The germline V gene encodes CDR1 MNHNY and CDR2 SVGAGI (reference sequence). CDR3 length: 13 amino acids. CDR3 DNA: TGTGCCAGCAGTTACTCGACTAGCGGCGAGCAGTACTTC. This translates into CASSYSTSGEQYF.

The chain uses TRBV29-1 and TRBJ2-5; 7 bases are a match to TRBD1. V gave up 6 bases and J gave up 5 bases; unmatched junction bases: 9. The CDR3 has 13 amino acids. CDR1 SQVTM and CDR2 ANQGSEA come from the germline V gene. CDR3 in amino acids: CSVFGQVQETQYF. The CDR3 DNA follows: TGCAGCGTCTTTGGACAGGTTCAGGAGACCCAGTACTTC.

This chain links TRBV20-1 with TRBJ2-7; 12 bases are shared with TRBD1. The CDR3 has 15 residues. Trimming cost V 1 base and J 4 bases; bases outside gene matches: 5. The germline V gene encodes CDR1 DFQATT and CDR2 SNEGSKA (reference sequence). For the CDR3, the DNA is TGCAGTGCTAGAGTATTGGGACAGGGGGCTTACGAGCAGTACTTC. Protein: CSARVLGQGAYEQYF.

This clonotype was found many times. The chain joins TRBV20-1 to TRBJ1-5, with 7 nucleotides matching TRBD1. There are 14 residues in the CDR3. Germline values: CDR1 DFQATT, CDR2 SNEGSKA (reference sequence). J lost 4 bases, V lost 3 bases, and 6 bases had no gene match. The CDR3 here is CSARRAGGNQPQHF. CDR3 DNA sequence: TGCAGTGCTAGGAGGGCAGGGGGGAATCAGCCCCAGCATTTT.